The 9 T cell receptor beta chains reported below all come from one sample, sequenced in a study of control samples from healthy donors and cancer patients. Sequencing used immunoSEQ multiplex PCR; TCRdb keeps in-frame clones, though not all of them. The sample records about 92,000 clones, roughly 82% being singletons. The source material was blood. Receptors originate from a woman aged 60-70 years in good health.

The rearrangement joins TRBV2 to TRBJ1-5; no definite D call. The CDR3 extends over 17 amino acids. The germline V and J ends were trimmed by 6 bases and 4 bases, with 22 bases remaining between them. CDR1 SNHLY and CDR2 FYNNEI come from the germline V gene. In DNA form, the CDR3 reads TGTGCCAGCAGCGACTCCGTCACGACCACACTTAATCAGCCCCAGCATTTT. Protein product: CASSDSVTTTLNQPQHF.

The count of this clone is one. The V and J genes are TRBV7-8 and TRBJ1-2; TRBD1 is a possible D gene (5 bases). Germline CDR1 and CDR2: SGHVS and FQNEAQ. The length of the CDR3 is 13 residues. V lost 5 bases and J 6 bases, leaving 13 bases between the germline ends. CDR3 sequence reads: CASSKTEGNGYTF. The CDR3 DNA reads TGTGCCAGCAGCAAAACTGAGGGGAATGGCTACACCTTC.

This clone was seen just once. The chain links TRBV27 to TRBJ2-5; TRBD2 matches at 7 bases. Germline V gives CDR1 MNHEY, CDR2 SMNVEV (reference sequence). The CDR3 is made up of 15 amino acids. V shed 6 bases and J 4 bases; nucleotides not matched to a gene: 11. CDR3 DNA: TGTGCCAGCAGCGCTACTAGCGTGGCCCGAGAGACCCAGTACTTC. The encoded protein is CASSATSVARETQYF.

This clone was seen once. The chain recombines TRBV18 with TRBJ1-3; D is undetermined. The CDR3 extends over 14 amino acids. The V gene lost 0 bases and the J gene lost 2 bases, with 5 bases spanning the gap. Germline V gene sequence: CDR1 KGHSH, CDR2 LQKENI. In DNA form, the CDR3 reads TGTGCCAGCTCACCACCCGGGGCTGGAAACACCATATATTTT. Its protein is CASSPPGAGNTIYF.

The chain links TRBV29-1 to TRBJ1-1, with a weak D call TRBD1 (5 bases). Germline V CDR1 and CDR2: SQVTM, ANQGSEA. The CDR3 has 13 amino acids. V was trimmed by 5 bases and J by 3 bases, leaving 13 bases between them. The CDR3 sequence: CSVLRGGDTEAFF. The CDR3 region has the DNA TGCAGCGTTCTTAGGGGTGGGGACACTGAAGCTTTCTTT.

The CDR3 DNA sequence: TGTGCCAGTATTAGCAGGGGGCCGGGCACTGAAGCTTTCTTT. This translates into CASISRGPGTEAFF. V and J are TRBV19 and TRBJ1-1; 8 bases line up with TRBD1. From germline, CDR1 is LNHDA and CDR2 SQIVND (reference sequence). The V segment lost 7 bases and the J segment 4 bases; nucleotides outside the gene matches: 8. There are 14 residues in the CDR3.

In nucleotides, the CDR3 is TGCGCCAGCAGTGAACCCGGGACAGCCAAGGCGGATACGCAGTATTTT. Protein: CASSEPGTAKADTQYF. The chain couples TRBV10-2 to TRBJ2-3, with 7 bases matching TRBD1. With 3 bases clipped from V and 6 bases from J, the junction kept 12 bases outside the gene matches. Germline CDR1 and CDR2: WSHSY and SAAADI. This CDR3 contains 16 residues.

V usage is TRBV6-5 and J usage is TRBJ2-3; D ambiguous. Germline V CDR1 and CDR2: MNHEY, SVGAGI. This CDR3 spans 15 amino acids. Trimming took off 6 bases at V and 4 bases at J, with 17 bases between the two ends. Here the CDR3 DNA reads TGTGCCAGCAGCCACCGACCCCCACCCCCAGATACGCAGTATTTT. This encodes CASSHRPPPPDTQYF.

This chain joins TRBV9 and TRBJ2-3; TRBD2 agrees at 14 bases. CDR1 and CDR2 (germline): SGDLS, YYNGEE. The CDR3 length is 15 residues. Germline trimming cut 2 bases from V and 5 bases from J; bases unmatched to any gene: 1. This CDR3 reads CASSVGLAGGDTQYF. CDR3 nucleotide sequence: TGTGCCAGCAGCGTTGGACTAGCGGGGGGAGATACGCAGTATTTT.